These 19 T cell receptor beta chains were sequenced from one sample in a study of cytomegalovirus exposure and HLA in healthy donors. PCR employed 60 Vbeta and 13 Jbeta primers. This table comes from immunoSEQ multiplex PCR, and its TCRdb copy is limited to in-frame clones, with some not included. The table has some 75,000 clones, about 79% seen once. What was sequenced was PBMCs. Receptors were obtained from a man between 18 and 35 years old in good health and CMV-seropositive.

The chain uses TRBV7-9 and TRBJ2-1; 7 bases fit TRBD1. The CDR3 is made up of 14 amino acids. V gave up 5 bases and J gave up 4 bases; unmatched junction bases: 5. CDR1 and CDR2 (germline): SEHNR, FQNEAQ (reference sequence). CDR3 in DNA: TGTGCCAGCAGCCAAGGGGGCACTTACAATGAGCAGTTCTTC. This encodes CASSQGGTYNEQFF.

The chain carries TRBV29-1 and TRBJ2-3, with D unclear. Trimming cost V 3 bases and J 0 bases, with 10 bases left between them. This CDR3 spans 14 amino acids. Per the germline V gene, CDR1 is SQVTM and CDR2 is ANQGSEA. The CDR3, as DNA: TGCAGCGTTGAGATGCATACTAGCACAGATACGCAGTATTTT. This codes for CSVEMHTSTDTQYF.

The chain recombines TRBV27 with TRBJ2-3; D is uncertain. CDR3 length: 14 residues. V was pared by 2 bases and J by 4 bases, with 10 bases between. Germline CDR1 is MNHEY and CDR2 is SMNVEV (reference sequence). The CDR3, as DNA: TGTGCCAGCAGTTTAACTCCTGGAGCAGATACGCAGTATTTT. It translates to CASSLTPGADTQYF.

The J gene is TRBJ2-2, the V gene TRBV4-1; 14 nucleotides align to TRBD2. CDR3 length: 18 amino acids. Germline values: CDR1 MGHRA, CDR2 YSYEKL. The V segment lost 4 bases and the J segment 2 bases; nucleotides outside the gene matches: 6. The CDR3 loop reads CASSPPTSGRVNTGELFF. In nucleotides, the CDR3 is TGCGCCAGCAGCCCCCCGACTAGCGGGAGGGTCAACACCGGGGAGCTGTTTTTT.

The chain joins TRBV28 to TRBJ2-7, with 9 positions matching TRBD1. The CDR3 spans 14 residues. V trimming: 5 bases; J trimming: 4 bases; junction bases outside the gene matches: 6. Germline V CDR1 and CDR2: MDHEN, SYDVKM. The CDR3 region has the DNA TGTGCCAGCAGTATCCCGGGACAGGGTTACGAGCAGTACTTC. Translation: CASSIPGQGYEQYF.

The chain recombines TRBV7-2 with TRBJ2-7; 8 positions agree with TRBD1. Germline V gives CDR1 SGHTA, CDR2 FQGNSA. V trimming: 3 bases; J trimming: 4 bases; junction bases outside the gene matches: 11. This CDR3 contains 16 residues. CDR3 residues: CASSFLEGTGLYEQYF. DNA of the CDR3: TGTGCCAGCAGCTTCCTCGAAGGGACAGGTCTGTACGAGCAGTACTTC.

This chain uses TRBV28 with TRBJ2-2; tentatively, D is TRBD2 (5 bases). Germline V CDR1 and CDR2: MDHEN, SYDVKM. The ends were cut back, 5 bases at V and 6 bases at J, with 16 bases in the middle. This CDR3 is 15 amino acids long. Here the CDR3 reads CASSARDEGPGELFF. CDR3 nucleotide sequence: TGTGCCAGCAGTGCTCGGGATGAGGGTCCCGGGGAGCTGTTTTTT.

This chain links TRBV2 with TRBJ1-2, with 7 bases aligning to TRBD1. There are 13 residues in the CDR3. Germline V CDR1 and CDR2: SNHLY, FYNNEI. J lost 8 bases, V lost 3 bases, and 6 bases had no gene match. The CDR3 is CASSDDRDLGYTF. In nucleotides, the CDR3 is TGTGCCAGCAGTGACGACAGGGATTTAGGCTACACCTTC.

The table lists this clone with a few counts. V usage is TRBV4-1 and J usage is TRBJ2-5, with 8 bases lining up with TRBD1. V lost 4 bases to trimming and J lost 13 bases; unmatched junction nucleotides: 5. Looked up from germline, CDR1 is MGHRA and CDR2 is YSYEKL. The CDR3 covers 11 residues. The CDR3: CASSLPGQVYF. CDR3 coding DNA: TGCGCCAGCAGCCTTCCGGGACAGGTGTACTTC.

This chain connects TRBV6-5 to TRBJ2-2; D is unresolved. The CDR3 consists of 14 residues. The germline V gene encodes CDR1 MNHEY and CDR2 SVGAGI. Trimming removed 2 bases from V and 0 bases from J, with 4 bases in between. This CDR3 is CASSYAANTGELFF. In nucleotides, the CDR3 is TGTGCCAGCAGTTACGCGGCGAACACCGGGGAGCTGTTTTTT.

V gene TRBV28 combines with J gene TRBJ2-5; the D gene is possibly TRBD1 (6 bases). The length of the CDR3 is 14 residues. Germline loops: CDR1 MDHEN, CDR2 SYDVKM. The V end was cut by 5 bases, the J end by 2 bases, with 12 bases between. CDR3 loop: CASSPWGQQETQYF. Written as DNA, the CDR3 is TGTGCCAGCAGTCCGTGGGGACAACAAGAGACCCAGTACTTC.

The CDR3 sequence: CASSVDGAGFYEQYF. The CDR3 DNA reads as TGTGCCAGCAGCGTAGACGGAGCGGGCTTCTACGAGCAGTACTTC. The V and J genes are TRBV9 and TRBJ2-7; perhaps TRBD2 as D (6 bases). This CDR3 is built from 15 residues. The ends were cut back, 0 bases at V and 3 bases at J, with 13 bases in the middle. Looked up from germline, CDR1 is SGDLS and CDR2 is YYNGEE.

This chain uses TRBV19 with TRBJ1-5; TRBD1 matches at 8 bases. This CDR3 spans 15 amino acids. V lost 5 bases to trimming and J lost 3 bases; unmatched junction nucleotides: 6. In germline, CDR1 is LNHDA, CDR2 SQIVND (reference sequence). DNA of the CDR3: TGTGCCAGTAGTCCCTGGACAGGGAACAATCAGCCCCAGCATTTT. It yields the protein CASSPWTGNNQPQHF.

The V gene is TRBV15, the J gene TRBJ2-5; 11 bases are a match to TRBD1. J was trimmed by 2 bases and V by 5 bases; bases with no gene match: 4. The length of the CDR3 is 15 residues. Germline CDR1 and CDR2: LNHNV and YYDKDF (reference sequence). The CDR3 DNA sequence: TGTGCCACCAGCCTGGACAGGGGGCGTCAAGAGACCCAGTACTTC. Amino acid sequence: CATSLDRGRQETQYF. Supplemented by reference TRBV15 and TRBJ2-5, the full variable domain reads DAMVIQNPRYQVTQFGKPVTLSCSQTLNHNVMYWYQQKSSQAPKLLFHYYDKDFNNEADTPDNFQSRRPNTSFCFLDIRSPGLGDTAMYLCATSLDRGRQETQYFGPGTRLLVL.

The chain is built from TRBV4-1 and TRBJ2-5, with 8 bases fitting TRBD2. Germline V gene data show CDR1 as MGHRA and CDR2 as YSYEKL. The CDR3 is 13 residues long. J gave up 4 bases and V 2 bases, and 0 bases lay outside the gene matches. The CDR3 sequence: CASSQLAGETQYF. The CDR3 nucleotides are TGCGCCAGCAGCCAACTAGCGGGAGAGACCCAGTACTTC.

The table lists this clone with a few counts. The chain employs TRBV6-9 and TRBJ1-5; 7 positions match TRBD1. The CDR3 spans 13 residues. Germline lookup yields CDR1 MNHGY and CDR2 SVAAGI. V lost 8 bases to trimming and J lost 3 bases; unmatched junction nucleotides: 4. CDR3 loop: CASGGQDNQPQHF. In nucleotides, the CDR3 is TGTGCCAGCGGTGGACAGGACAATCAGCCCCAGCATTTT.

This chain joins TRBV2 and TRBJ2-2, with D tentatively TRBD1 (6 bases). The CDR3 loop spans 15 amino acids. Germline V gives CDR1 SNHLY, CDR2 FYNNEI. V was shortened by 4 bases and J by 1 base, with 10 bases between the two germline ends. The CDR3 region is CASSGDTQNTGELFF. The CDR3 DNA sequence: TGTGCCAGCAGTGGGGACACCCAGAACACCGGGGAGCTGTTTTTT.

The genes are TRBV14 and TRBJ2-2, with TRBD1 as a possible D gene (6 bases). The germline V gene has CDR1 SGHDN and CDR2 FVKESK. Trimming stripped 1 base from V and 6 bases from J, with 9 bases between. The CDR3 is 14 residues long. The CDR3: CASSQATGAGELFF. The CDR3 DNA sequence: TGTGCCAGCAGCCAAGCGACAGGCGCCGGGGAGCTGTTTTTT.

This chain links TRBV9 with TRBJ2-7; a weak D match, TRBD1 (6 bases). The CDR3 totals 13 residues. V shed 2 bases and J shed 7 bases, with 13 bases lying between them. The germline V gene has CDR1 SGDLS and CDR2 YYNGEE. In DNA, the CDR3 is TGTGCCAGCAGCGTGGACAGTTCCTCTGAGCAGTACTTC. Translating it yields CASSVDSSSEQYF.